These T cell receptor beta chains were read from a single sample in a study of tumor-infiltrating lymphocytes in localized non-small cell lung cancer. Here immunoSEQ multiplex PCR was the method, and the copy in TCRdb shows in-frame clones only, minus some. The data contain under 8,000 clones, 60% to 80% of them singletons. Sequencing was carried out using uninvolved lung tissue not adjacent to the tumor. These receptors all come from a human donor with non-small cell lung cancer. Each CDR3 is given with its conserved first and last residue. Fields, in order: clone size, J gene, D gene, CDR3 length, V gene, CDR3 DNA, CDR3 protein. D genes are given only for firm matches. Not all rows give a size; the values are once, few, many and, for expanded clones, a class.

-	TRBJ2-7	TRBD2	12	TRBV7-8	TGTGCCAGCAGCTTAATAGCGGGGGACCGGTACTTC	CASSLIAGDRYF
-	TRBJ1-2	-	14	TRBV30	TGTGCCTGGAGTGTACATCGTGGGGGCTATGGCTACACCTTC	CAWSVHRGGYGYTF
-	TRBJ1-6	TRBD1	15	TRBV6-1	TGTGCCAGCAGTGAAACGACAGGGGTTAATTCACCCCTCCACTTT	CASSETTGVNSPLHF
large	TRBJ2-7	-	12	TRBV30	TGTGCCTGGAGTGTACCAGCGAGTCAGCAGTACTTC	CAWSVPASQQYF
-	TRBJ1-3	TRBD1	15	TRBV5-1	TGCGCCAGCAGCCAGGGACAGGCAAATGGGAACACCATATATTTT	CASSQGQANGNTIYF
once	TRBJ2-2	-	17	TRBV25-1	TGTGCCAGCAGTGATTCTTGGGCAGCCGCGAACACCGGGGAGCTGTTTTTT	CASSDSWAAANTGELFF
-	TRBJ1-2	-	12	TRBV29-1	TGCAGCGTTGAGGTATTGGGGTCCGGCTACACCTTC	CSVEVLGSGYTF
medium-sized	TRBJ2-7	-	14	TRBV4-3	TGCGCCAGCAGCCAAAAGGAGGGTTCTTACGAGCAGTACTTC	CASSQKEGSYEQYF
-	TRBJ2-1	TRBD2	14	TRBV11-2	TGTGCCAGCAGACAGCTAGCGGGAAACAATGAGCAGTTCTTC	CASRQLAGNNEQFF
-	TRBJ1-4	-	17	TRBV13	TGTGCCAGCACCCAGGTGGCAGGGGCTCAGAATAATGAAAAACTGTTTTTT	CASTQVAGAQNNEKLFF
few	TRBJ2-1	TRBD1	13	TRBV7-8	TGTGCCAGCAGCTTACAGGGGGCGAATGAGCAGTTCTTC	CASSLQGANEQFF
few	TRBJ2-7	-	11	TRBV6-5	TGTGCCAGCAGTACTCGTACCGAGCAGTACTTC	CASSTRTEQYF
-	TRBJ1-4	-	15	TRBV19	TGTGCCAGTACCCACACCAGGGGCCCCAAGGAAAAACTGTTTTTT	CASTHTRGPKEKLFF
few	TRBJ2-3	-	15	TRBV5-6	TGTGCCAGCAGCTTTGTGGGCTCTAGCACAGATACGCAGTATTTT	CASSFVGSSTDTQYF
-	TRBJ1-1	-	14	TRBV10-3	TGTGCCATCACCCCTGGGGGGGGGAACACTGAAGCTTTCTTT	CAITPGGGNTEAFF
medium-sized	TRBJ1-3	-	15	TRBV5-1	TGCGCCAGCAGCTTGGGCTCAGGGCTTGGAAACACCATATATTTT	CASSLGSGLGNTIYF
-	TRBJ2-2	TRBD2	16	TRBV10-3	TGTGCCATCACTGGACTAGCGGGAGCTAACACCGGGGAGCTGTTTTTT	CAITGLAGANTGELFF
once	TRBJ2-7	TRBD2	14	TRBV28	TGTGCCAGCAGTTTAGGGCAGGGAGGGTACGAGCAGTACTTC	CASSLGQGGYEQYF
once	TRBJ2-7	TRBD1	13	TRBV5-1	TGCGCCAGTAGGACAGGGGCGCGGTACGAGCAGTACTTC	CASRTGARYEQYF
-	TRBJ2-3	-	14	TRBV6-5	TGTGCCAGCAGTTACTCATTGCACACAGATACGCAGTATTTT	CASSYSLHTDTQYF
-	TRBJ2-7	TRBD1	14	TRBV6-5	TGTGCCAGCAGAGACGGGACAGTTTCCTACGAGCAGTACTTC	CASRDGTVSYEQYF
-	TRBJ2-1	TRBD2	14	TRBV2	TGTGCCAGCAGGACTAGCCACTCCTACAATGAGCAGTTCTTC	CASRTSHSYNEQFF
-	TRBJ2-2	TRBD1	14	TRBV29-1	TGCAGCGTTCGGACAGGGGCGAACACCGGGGAGCTGTTTTTT	CSVRTGANTGELFF